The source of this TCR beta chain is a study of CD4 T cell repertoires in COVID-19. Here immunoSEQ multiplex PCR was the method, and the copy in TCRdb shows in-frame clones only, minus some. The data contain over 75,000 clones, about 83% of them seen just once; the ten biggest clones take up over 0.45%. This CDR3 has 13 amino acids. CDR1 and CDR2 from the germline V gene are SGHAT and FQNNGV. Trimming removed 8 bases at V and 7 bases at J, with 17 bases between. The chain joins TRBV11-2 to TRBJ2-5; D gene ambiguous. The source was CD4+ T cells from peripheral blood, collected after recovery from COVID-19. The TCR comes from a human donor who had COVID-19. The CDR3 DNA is TGTGCCAGCCGAGCCTCTACGTTCGCGACCCAGTACTTC. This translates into CASRASTFATQYF.